Below, 17 T cell receptor beta chains from the same sample are listed, as sequenced in a study of cytomegalovirus exposure and HLA in healthy donors. Both 60 Vbeta primers and 13 Jbeta primers went into the PCR. Data came from immunoSEQ multiplex PCR; TCRdb stores just in-frame clones and leaves some out. The table lists under 200,000 clones, about 80% of them singletons, with about 4.5% in the top ten. Material: PBMCs. The receptors derive from a man aged 25-40 years in good health and CMV-seronegative.

The chain carries TRBV18 and TRBJ2-5; 7 bases fit TRBD1. This CDR3 comprises 15 residues. J gave up 2 bases and V 4 bases, and 7 bases lay outside the gene matches. The germline V gene encodes CDR1 KGHSH and CDR2 LQKENI. CDR3 sequence reads: CASSLRQGRQETQYF. As DNA, the CDR3 is TGTGCCAGCTCACTCCGACAGGGAAGGCAAGAGACCCAGTACTTC.

Points on this clone: One end of the junction does not line up with germline, which may come from a read error. The rearrangement links TRBV5-4 to TRBJ1-4; tentatively, D is TRBD1 (6 bases). The CDR3 loop spans 12 amino acids. CDR1 is SGHNT, CDR2 YYREEE, per germline (reference sequence). CDR3 sequence: CASGLGGEKLFF. The CDR3 bases are TGTGCCAGCGGCTTGGGGGGCGAAAAACTGTTTTTT.

This clone was observed a few times. The chain combines TRBV5-1 with TRBJ2-2; D might be TRBD2 (5 bases). The CDR3 spans 15 residues. Trimming took off 5 bases at V and 6 bases at J, with 17 bases between the two ends. Looked up from germline, CDR1 is SGHRS and CDR2 is YFSETQ. CDR3: CASSREGSGSGELFF. DNA of the CDR3: TGCGCCAGCAGTCGGGAAGGGAGTGGGTCCGGGGAGCTGTTTTTT. Combining the CDR3 with reference TRBV5-1 and TRBJ2-2 gives the whole variable domain KAGVTQTPRYLIKTRGQQVTLSCSPISGHRSVSWYQQTPGQGLQFLFEYFSETQRNKGNFPGRFSGRQFSNSRSEMNVSTLELGDSALYLCASSREGSGSGELFFGEGSRLTVL.

The V gene is TRBV5-1, the J gene TRBJ1-1, with D unresolved. Germline CDR1 reads SGHRS; CDR2 reads YFSETQ. The CDR3 consists of 14 residues. The germline V and J ends were trimmed by 3 bases and 6 bases, with 15 bases remaining between them. This CDR3 reads CASSSQTLPAEAFF. CDR3 DNA sequence: TGCGCCAGCAGCTCCCAGACACTTCCCGCTGAAGCTTTCTTT.

V usage is TRBV30 and J usage is TRBJ2-1; possibly TRBD1 for D (6 bases). V lost 0 bases and J lost 2, with 14 bases in between. The germline V gene encodes CDR1 GTSNPN and CDR2 SVGIG (reference sequence). The CDR3 is made up of 16 amino acids. CDR3 protein: CAWSVLGQGTYNEQFF. The CDR3 DNA is TGTGCCTGGAGTGTACTGGGGCAGGGGACCTACAATGAGCAGTTCTTC. The full variable domain, its missing parts supplied by reference TRBV30 and TRBJ2-1, is SQTIHQWPATLVQPVGSPLSLECTVEGTSNPNLYWYRQAAGRGLQLLFYSVGIGQISSEVPQNLSASRPQDRQFILSSKKLLLSDSGFYLCAWSVLGQGTYNEQFFGPGTRLTVL.

The rearrangement links TRBV30 to TRBJ2-7, with D possibly matching TRBD1 (6 bases). The CDR3 sequence is 13 residues long. Per the germline V gene, CDR1 is GTSNPN and CDR2 is SVGIG (reference sequence). V dropped 5 bases and J dropped 2 bases, with 13 bases sitting between them. This chain's CDR3 is CAWALQGPYEQYF. In DNA form, the CDR3 reads TGTGCCTGGGCGCTACAGGGCCCCTACGAGCAGTACTTC.

This clone has a single count. Sequence at one end of the junction differs from germline and may be a read error. CDR3 in amino acids: CAGSLRGQVSPLHF. Here the CDR3 DNA reads TGTGCCGGCAGTCTCAGGGGGCAAGTTTCACCCCTCCACTTT. This chain uses TRBV28 with TRBJ1-6; 8 nucleotides agree with TRBD1. CDR1 is MDHEN, CDR2 SYDVKM, per germline. The CDR3 has 14 residues.

This chain joins TRBV29-1 and TRBJ2-7; 11 bases agree with TRBD1. The CDR3 loop spans 16 amino acids. The V segment lost 1 base and the J segment 3 bases; nucleotides outside the gene matches: 8. Germline V lookup: CDR1 SQVTM, CDR2 ANQGSEA. Written as DNA, the CDR3 is TGCAGCGTTGAAGCCAAGGGACAGGGGGGGATCTACGAGCAGTACTTC. Its protein product is CSVEAKGQGGIYEQYF.

The chain employs TRBV25-1 and TRBJ1-1; D possibly corresponds to TRBD1 (5 bases). The CDR3 contains 13 residues. CDR1 MGHDK and CDR2 SYGVNS come from the germline V gene. V was cut by 1 base and J by 12 bases, with 15 bases left in between. The CDR3 DNA sequence: TGTGCCAGCAGTGAATCGGGACTTAGTAGGACTTTCTTT. It specifies CASSESGLSRTFF.

The rearrangement uses TRBV28 and TRBJ1-3, with D maybe TRBD1 (5 bases). The germline V gene encodes CDR1 MDHEN and CDR2 SYDVKM. The CDR3 loop spans 12 amino acids. The CDR3 here is CKTAGAGNTIYF. CDR3 coding DNA: TGTAAGACGGCGGGGGCTGGAAACACCATATATTTT. Supplemented by reference TRBV28 and TRBJ1-3, the full variable domain reads DVKVTQSSRYLVKRTGEKVFLECVQDMDHENMFWYRQDPGLGLRLIYFSYDVKMKEKGDIPEGYSVSREKKERFSLILESASTNQTSMYLCKTAGAGNTIYFGEGSWLTVV.

This chain uses TRBV7-9 with TRBJ2-7; D ambiguous. V was clipped by 5 bases and J by 9 bases, with 11 bases between them. Germline loops: CDR1 SEHNR, CDR2 FQNEAQ (reference sequence). The CDR3 is 11 amino acids. CDR3 in DNA: TGTGCCAGCAGCGGGCCACTCGGGCAGTACTTC. Protein sequence: CASSGPLGQYF.

This rearrangement joins TRBV28 to TRBJ1-6; possible D gene TRBD1, 6 bases. V lost 4 bases and J 9 bases, leaving 10 bases between the germline ends. The CDR3 covers 13 residues. Germline values: CDR1 MDHEN, CDR2 SYDVKM. CDR3 loop: CASSSRGASPLHF. DNA for the CDR3: TGTGCCAGCAGTTCCCGGGGGGCTTCACCCCTCCACTTT.

The gene calls are TRBV7-2 and TRBJ1-5; D remains ambiguous. Trimming took 1 base from V and 6 from J, leaving 4 bases between them. The germline gives CDR1 SGHTA, CDR2 FQGNSA. The CDR3 has 12 amino acids. The CDR3 is CASSLGVQPQHF. The DNA for the CDR3 is TGTGCCAGCAGCTTAGGAGTTCAGCCCCAGCATTTT.

The gene calls are TRBV28 and TRBJ1-1, with 7 bases lining up with TRBD1. This CDR3 contains 13 residues. V was clipped by 10 bases and J by 1 base; unmatched bases: 6. Germline V gene sequence: CDR1 MDHEN, CDR2 SYDVKM. In DNA form, the CDR3 reads TGTGCCACAGCTAACAGGGGGAACACTGAAGCTTTCTTT. This codes for CATANRGNTEAFF.

The chain combines TRBV5-4 with TRBJ2-1; TRBD1 aligns across 7 bases. Germline V gene data show CDR1 as SGHNT and CDR2 as YYREEE (reference sequence). J lost 4 bases, V lost 4 bases, and 8 bases had no gene match. The CDR3 is made up of 15 amino acids. In DNA, the CDR3 is TGTGCCAGCAGCCCGAGGACAGGCGAATACAATGAGCAGTTCTTC. It is translated as CASSPRTGEYNEQFF.

This clone was counted a few times. V usage is TRBV7-2 and J usage is TRBJ1-2; D unresolved. The V gene's germline CDR1 is SGHTA and CDR2 FQGNSA. This CDR3 comprises 13 residues. V was trimmed by 4 bases and J by 2 bases, leaving 8 bases between them. CDR3 sequence reads: CASSSLENYGYTF. The DNA for the CDR3 is TGTGCCAGCAGCTCTTTAGAAAACTATGGCTACACCTTC.

The V gene is TRBV9, the J gene TRBJ2-1; 11 bases are shared with TRBD2. CDR1 and CDR2 (germline): SGDLS, YYNGEE. Trimming at V came to 2 bases and at J to 3 bases, leaving 1 base not matched to a gene. This CDR3 spans 15 amino acids. CDR3 sequence reads: CASSVTSGNYNEQFF. CDR3 bases: TGTGCCAGCAGCGTGACTAGCGGGAACTACAATGAGCAGTTCTTC.